This passage covers 14 T cell receptor beta chains from one sample sequenced in a study of blood T cells in healthy people across ages. Primers used in a second PCR of roughly 7 to 12 cycles were a sample-barcoded 5' primer and a J-beta primer mix. TCRdb reprocessed the 5' RACE reads via MiXCR and lists one record per CDR3 protein. The sample includes hundreds of thousands of distinct CDR3 sequences, 53% seen only once; the top ten take roughly 40%. The sample consisted of blood. The receptors were sampled from a man older than 75 in good health.

The sample holds many counts of this clonotype. This sequence joins TRBV6-2 or TRBV6-3 and TRBJ2-3, with D perhaps TRBD2 (6 bases). Germline V gene lookup returns CDR1 MNHEY and CDR2 SVGEGT. The V gene lost 5 bases and the J gene lost 14 bases, with 26 bases spanning the gap. The CDR3 has 15 amino acids. CDR3 DNA: TGTGCCAGCAGTCAACCCGGAGGGGCCCACAGATACGCGTATTTT. Protein sequence: CASSQPGGAHRYAYF.

The chain links TRBV9 to TRBJ2-1, with 8 bases matching TRBD2. The V gene's germline CDR1 is SGDLS and CDR2 YYNGEE. The CDR3 is 14 amino acids. Trimming took 3 bases from V and 13 from J; bases not matched to a gene: 12. CDR3 in DNA: TGTGCCAGCAGCGGAAGCGGGAGTAGAGAGACCCAGTTCTTC. It specifies CASSGSGSRETQFF.

This clonotype came up a few times. The chain combines TRBV27 with TRBJ2-1; 11 bases map to TRBD2. CDR3 length equals 13 residues. Germline lookup yields CDR1 MNHEY and CDR2 SMNVEV (reference sequence). Trimming removed 7 bases from V and 7 bases from J; junction bases left unmatched: 3. The CDR3 protein is CASMGLAVNEQFF. The CDR3 coding sequence is TGTGCCAGCATGGGACTAGCGGTGAATGAGCAGTTCTTC.

V usage is TRBV20-1 and J usage is TRBJ2-3; 9 positions match TRBD2. The ends lost 1 base at V and 14 bases at J; junction bases unmatched: 22. The germline V gene has CDR1 DFQATT and CDR2 SNEGSKA (reference sequence). This CDR3 spans 17 amino acids. The DNA of the CDR3 is TGCAGTGCTAGAGGGTTCTCGGCGGGAGGGGTACACAGATACGCGTATTTT. Translating it yields CSARGFSAGGVHRYAYF.

This clonotype was recorded a few times. The chain has TRBV20-1 and TRBJ2-5, with 8 positions matching TRBD2. Germline loops: CDR1 DFQATT, CDR2 SNEGSKA (reference sequence). This CDR3 has 13 residues. Trimming took 3 bases from V and 5 from J; bases not matched to a gene: 5. CDR3 DNA: TGCAGTGCTAGCGGGAGGGGGGGGGAGACCCAGTACTTC. It specifies CSASGRGGETQYF.

The chain has TRBV5-1 and TRBJ2-5, with D possibly called TRBD1 or TRBD2 (7 bases each). The CDR3 is made up of 15 amino acids. Trimming took 3 bases from V and 7 from J, leaving 19 bases between them. In germline, CDR1 is SGHRS, CDR2 YFSETQ. CDR3 sequence reads: CASSSAPSGGATQYF. The CDR3 region has the DNA TGCGCCAGCAGCTCTGCACCTTCAGGGGGGGCGACCCAGTACTTC.

The chain combines TRBV7-2 with TRBJ2-1; D is ambiguous. CDR3 size: 12 residues. Germline V gives CDR1 SGHTA, CDR2 FQGNSA. Trimming took 5 bases from V and 7 from J, leaving 9 bases between them. The CDR3 DNA follows: TGTGCCAGCAGCCCAACAGTTAATGAGCAGTTCTTC. Translating gives CASSPTVNEQFF.

This clonotype was counted only a few times. The CDR3 protein is CASSQVVAGGLGANVLTF. The CDR3 nucleotides read TGTGCCAGCAGCCAGGTGGTAGCGGGAGGGCTAGGGGCCAACGTCCTGACTTTC. The chain uses TRBV4-2 and TRBJ2-6, with 11 bases that match TRBD2. V was pared by 3 bases and J by 4 bases, with 8 bases of the junction left unmatched. The CDR3 loop spans 18 amino acids. Germline CDR1 is LGHNA and CDR2 is YNFKEQ.

This clonotype appeared many times. The rearrangement uses TRBV29-1 and TRBJ2-7; 10 bases are shared with TRBD1. CDR3 length: 12 residues. V dropped 7 bases and J dropped 3; count of bases not matched to a gene: 3. The germline V gene encodes CDR1 SQVTM and CDR2 ANQGSEA. The CDR3 here is CSGGTGVYEQYF. In DNA form, the CDR3 reads TGCAGCGGGGGGACAGGGGTCTACGAGCAGTACTTC.

The rearrangement joins TRBV28 to TRBJ2-7, with D perhaps matching TRBD2 (5 bases). This CDR3 contains 13 residues. Trimming removed 7 bases from V and 5 bases from J, with 15 bases in between. CDR1 and CDR2 from the germline V gene are MDHEN and SYDVKM. For the CDR3, the DNA is TGTGCCAGCAAGGCGGGCCAGACCCACGAGCAGTACTTC. The encoded protein is CASKAGQTHEQYF.

This sequence joins TRBV2 and TRBJ2-7; D is uncertain. Trimming cost V 4 bases and J 2 bases, with 9 bases left between them. Per germline, CDR1 SNHLY and CDR2 FYNNEI. The CDR3 spans 13 residues. The CDR3 loop reads CASSVDSPYEQYF. The CDR3 DNA reads TGTGCCAGCAGTGTAGACTCCCCCTACGAGCAGTACTTC.

The gene calls are TRBV3-1 and TRBJ2-7; tentative D call: TRBD2 (6 bases). Trimming stripped 0 bases from V and 1 base from J, with 13 bases between. Looked up from germline, CDR1 is LGHDT and CDR2 is YNNKEL (reference sequence). CDR3 length: 16 residues. CDR3 in DNA: TGTGCCAGCAGCCAAGATGCGGGGATTCGTTCCTACGAGCAGTACTTC. This encodes CASSQDAGIRSYEQYF.

This clonotype was picked up one time. CDR3 residues: CASTRRAGEGEAQYF. The CDR3 DNA follows: TGTGCCAGCACCAGGAGGGCGGGAGAGGGTGAGGCCCAGTACTTC. The chain couples TRBV9 to TRBJ2-5; 7 bases are shared with TRBD2. The V gene's germline CDR1 is SGDLS and CDR2 YYNGEE. The CDR3 length is 15 residues. Trimming cost V 6 bases and J 9 bases; bases outside gene matches: 17.

The CDR3 DNA reads as TGTGCCATCTTCGAGGAGCGGGGCCCTAAACAGTATTTT. Translating gives CAIFEERGPKQYF. The V and J genes are TRBV6-7 and TRBJ2-3, with TRBD2 identical over 7 bases. TRBV6-7 is an open reading frame whose function is uncertain. This CDR3 contains 13 residues. Trimming cost V 10 bases and J 12 bases; bases outside gene matches: 16.